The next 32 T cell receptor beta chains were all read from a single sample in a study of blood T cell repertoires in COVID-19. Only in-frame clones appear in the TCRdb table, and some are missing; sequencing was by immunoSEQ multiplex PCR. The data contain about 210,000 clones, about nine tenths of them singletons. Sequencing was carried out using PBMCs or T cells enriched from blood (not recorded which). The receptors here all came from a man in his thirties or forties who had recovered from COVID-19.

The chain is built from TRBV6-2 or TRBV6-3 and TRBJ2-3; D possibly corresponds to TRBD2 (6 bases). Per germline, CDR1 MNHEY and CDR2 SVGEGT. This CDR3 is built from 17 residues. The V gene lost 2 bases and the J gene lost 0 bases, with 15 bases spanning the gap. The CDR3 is CASSYTIIGTSTDTQYF. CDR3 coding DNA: TGTGCCAGCAGTTACACAATTATTGGGACTAGCACAGATACGCAGTATTTT.

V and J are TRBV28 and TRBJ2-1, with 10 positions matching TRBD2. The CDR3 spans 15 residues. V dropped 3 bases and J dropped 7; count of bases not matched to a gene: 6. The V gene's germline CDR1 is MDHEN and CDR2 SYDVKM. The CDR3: CASSFSTSGINEQFF. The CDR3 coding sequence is TGTGCCAGCAGTTTCTCTACTAGCGGGATTAATGAGCAGTTCTTC.

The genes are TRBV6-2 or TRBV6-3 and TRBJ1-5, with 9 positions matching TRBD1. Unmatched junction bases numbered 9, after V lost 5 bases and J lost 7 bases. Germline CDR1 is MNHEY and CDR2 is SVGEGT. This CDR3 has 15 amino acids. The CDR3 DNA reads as TGTGCCAGCAGTCAATACAGGGGGCGGGGACAGCCCCAGCATTTT. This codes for CASSQYRGRGQPQHF.

The CDR3 bases are TGTGCCAGCAGCTTGGGACAGGCTAACTCTGGAAACACCATATATTTT. Amino acid sequence: CASSLGQANSGNTIYF. The gene calls are TRBV11-3 and TRBJ1-3; 8 positions match TRBD1. Germline CDR1 reads SGHNT; CDR2 reads YENEEA. V shed 3 bases, J shed 0 bases, and the junction held 4 bases outside the gene matches. The CDR3 covers 16 residues.

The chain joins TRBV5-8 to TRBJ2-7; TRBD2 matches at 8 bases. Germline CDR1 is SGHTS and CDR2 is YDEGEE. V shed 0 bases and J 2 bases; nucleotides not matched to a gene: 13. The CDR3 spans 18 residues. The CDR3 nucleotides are TGTGCCAGCAGCTTGGCAGCGGGGGCGCCACTAAGGGCCTACGAGCAGTACTTC. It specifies CASSLAAGAPLRAYEQYF.

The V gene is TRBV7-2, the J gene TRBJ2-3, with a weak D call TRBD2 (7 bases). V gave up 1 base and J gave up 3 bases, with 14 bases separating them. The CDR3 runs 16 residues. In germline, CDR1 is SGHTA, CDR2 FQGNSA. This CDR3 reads CASSLGGGGPTDTQYF. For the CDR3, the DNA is TGTGCCAGCAGCTTAGGTGGGGGGGGCCCGACAGATACGCAGTATTTT.

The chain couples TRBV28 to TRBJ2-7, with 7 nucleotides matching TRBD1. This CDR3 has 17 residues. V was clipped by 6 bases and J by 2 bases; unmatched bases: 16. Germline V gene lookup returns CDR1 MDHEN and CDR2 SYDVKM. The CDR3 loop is CASSSPLRGGPTYEQYF. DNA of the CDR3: TGTGCCAGCAGCTCACCACTCCGAGGGGGCCCCACCTACGAGCAGTACTTC.

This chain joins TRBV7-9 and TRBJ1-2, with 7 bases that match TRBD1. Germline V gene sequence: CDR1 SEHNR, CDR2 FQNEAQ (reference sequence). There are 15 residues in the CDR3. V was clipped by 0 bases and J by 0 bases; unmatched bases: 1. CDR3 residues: CASSLAQGANYGYTF. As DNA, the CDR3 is TGTGCCAGCAGCTTAGCGCAGGGGGCTAACTATGGCTACACCTTC.

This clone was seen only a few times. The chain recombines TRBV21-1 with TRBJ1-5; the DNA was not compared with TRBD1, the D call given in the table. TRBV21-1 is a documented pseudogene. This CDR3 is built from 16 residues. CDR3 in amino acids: CASSKAETGVNQPQHF. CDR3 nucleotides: TGTGCCAGCAGCAAAGCTGAGACAGGGGTCAATCAGCCCCAGCATTTT.

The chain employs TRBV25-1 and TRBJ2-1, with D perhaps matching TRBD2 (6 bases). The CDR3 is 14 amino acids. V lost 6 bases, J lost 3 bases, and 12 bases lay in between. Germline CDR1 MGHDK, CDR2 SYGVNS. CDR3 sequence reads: CASRETGGYNEQFF. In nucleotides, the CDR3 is TGTGCCAGCAGGGAGACCGGGGGCTACAATGAGCAGTTCTTC.

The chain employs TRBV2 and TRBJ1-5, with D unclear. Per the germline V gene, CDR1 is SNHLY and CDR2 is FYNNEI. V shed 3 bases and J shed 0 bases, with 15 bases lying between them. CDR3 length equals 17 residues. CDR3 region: CASSDPLLDYSNQPQHF. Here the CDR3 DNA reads TGTGCCAGCAGTGACCCCCTTTTGGACTATAGCAATCAGCCCCAGCATTTT.

Here the CDR3 reads CASSMRLYGYTF. CDR3 nucleotide sequence: TGTGCCAGTAGTATGCGGCTCTATGGCTACACCTTC. The V call is TRBV19, the J call TRBJ1-2; D gene unclear. Germline V gives CDR1 LNHDA, CDR2 SQIVND (reference sequence). The V and J ends lost 3 bases and 4 bases respectively, with 6 bases between them. The length of the CDR3 is 12 residues.

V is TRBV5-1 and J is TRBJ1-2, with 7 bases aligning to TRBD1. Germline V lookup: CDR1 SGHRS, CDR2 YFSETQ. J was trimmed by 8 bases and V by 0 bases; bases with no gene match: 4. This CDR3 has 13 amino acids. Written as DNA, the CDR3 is TGCGCCAGCAGCTTGGCAGGGGGAAGGGGCTACACCTTC. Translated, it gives CASSLAGGRGYTF.

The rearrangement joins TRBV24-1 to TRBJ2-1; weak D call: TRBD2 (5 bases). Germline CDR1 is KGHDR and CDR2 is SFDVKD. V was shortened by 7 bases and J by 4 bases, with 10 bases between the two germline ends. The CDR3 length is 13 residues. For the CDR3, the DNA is TGTGCCACCAGCCACCGGGGATACAATGAGCAGTTCTTC. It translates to CATSHRGYNEQFF.

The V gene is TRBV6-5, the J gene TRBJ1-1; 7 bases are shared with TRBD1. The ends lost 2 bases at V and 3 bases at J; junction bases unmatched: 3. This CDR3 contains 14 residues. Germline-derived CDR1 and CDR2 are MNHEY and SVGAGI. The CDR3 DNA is TGTGCCAGCAGTTACCTCGACAGGGACACTGAAGCTTTCTTT. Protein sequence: CASSYLDRDTEAFF.

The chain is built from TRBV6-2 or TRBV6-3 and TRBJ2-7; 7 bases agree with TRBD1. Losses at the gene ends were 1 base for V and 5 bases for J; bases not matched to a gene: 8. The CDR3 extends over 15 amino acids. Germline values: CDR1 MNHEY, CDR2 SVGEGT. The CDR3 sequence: CASSYLTGIINEQYF. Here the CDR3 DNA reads TGTGCCAGCAGTTACTTGACAGGGATTATTAACGAGCAGTACTTC.

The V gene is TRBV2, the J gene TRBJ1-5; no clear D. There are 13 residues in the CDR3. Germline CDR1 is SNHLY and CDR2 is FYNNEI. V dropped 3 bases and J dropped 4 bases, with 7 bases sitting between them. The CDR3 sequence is CASSEFPNQPQHF. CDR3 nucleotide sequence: TGTGCCAGCAGTGAGTTCCCTAATCAGCCCCAGCATTTT. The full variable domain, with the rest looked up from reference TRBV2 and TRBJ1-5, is EPEVTQTPSHQVTQMGQEVILRCVPISNHLYFYWYRQILGQKVEFLVSFYNNEISEKSEIFDDQFSVERPDGSNFTLKIRSTKLEDSAMYFCASSEFPNQPQHFGDGTRLSIL.

The CDR3 spells CASSIGLMNTEAFF. The CDR3 coding sequence is TGTGCCAGTAGTATAGGACTGATGAACACTGAAGCTTTCTTT. V gene TRBV19 combines with J gene TRBJ1-1; no clear D gene. The germline gives CDR1 LNHDA, CDR2 SQIVND (reference sequence). The ends were cut back, 1 base at V and 0 bases at J, with 6 bases in the middle. The CDR3 totals 14 residues.

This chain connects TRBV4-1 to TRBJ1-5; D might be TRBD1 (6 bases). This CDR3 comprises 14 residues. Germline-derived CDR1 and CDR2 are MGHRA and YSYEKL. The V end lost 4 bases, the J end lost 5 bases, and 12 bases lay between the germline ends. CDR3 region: CASSLNREHQPQHF. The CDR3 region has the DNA TGCGCCAGCAGCCTAAACAGGGAGCATCAGCCCCAGCATTTT.

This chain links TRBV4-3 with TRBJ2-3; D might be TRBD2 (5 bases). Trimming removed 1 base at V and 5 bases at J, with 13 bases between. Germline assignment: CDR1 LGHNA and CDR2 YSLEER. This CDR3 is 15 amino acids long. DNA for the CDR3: TGCGCCAGCAGCCAAGGCTCGGGGATTGGAGATACGCAGTATTTT. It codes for CASSQGSGIGDTQYF.

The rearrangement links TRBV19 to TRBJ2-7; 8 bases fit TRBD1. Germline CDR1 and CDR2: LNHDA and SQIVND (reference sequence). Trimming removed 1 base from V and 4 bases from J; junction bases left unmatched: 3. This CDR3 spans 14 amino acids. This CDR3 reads CASSIGQGRYEQYF. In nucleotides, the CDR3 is TGTGCCAGTAGTATAGGACAGGGGCGTTACGAGCAGTACTTC. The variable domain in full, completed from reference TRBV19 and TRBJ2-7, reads DGGITQSPKYLFRKEGQNVTLSCEQNLNHDAMYWYRQDPGQGLRLIYYSQIVNDFQKGDIAEGYSVSREKKESFPLTVTSAQKNPTAFYLCASSIGQGRYEQYFGPGTRLTVT.

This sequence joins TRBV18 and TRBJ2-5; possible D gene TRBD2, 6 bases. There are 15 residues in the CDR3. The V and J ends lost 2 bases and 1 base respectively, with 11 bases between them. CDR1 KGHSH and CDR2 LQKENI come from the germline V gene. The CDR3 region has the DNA TGTGCCAGCTCACCAACGTGGGGAGGCCAAGAGACCCAGTACTTC. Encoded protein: CASSPTWGGQETQYF. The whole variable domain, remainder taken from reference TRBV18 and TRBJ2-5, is NAGVMQNPRHLVRRRGQEARLRCSPMKGHSHVYWYRQLPEEGLKFMVYLQKENIIDESGMPKERFSAEFPKEGPSILRIQQVVRGDSAAYFCASSPTWGGQETQYFGPGTRLLVL.

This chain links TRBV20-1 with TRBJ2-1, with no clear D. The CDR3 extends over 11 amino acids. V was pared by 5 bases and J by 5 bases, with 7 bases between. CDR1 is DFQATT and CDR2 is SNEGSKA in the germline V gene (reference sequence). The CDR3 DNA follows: TGCAGTGCTTATATAAACAATGAGCAGTTCTTC. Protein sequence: CSAYINNEQFF.

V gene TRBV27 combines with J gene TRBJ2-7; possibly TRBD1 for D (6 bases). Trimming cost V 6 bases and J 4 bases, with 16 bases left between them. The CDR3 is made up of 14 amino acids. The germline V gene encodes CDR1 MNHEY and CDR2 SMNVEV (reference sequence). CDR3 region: CASRGAPEQYEQYF. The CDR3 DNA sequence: TGTGCCAGCAGGGGGGCTCCAGAGCAGTACGAGCAGTACTTC.

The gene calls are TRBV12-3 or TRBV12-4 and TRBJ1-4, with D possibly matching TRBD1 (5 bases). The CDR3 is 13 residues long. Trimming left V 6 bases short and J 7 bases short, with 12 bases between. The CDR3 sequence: CASRPGRGEKLFF. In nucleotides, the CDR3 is TGTGCCAGCAGACCAGGGAGGGGTGAAAAACTGTTTTTT.

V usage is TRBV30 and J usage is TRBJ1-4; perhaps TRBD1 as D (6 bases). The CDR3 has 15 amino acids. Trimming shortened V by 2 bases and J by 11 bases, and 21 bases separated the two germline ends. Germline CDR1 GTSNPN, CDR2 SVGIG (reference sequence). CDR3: CAWSQPGQSIGKLFF. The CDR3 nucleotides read TGTGCCTGGAGTCAACCTGGACAGTCGATCGGGAAACTGTTTTTT.

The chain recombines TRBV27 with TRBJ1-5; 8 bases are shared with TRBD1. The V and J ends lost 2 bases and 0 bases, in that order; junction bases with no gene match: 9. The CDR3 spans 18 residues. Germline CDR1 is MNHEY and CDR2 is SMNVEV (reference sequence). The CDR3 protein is CASSLRGTGEYSNQPQHF. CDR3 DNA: TGTGCCAGCAGTTTAAGGGGGACAGGCGAATATAGCAATCAGCCCCAGCATTTT.

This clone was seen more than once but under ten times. CDR3 nucleotides: TGCGCCAGCAGCTTGGGCAGGGGAGAGGAAAAACTGTTTTTT. Translated: CASSLGRGEEKLFF. The rearrangement joins TRBV5-1 to TRBJ1-4, with D perhaps matching TRBD1 (6 bases). CDR3 length equals 14 residues. The germline gives CDR1 SGHRS, CDR2 YFSETQ. V was trimmed by 0 bases and J by 8 bases, leaving 11 bases between them.

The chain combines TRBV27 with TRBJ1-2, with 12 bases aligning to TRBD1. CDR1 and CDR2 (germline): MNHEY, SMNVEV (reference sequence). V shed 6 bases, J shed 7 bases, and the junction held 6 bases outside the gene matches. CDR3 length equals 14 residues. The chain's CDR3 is CASRGTGGAGGYTF. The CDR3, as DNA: TGTGCCAGCAGGGGGACAGGGGGCGCCGGTGGCTACACCTTC.

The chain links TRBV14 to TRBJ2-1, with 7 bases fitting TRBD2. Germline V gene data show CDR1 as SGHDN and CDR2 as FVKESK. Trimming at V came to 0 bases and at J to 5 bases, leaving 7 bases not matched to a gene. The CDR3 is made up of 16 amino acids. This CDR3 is CASSQDGEGLHNEQFF. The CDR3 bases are TGTGCCAGCAGCCAAGATGGGGAGGGGCTACACAATGAGCAGTTCTTC. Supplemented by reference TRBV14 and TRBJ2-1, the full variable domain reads EAGVTQFPSHSVIEKGQTVTLRCDPISGHDNLYWYRRVMGKEIKFLLHFVKESKQDESGMPNNRFLAERTGGTYSTLKVQPAELEDSGVYFCASSQDGEGLHNEQFFGPGTRLTVL.

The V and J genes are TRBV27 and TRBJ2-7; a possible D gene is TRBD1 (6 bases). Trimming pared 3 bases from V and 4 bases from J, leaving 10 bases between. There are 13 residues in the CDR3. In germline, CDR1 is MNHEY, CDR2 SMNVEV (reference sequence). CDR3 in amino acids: CASSFSGEYEQYF. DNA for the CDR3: TGTGCCAGCAGTTTTTCAGGGGAATACGAGCAGTACTTC.

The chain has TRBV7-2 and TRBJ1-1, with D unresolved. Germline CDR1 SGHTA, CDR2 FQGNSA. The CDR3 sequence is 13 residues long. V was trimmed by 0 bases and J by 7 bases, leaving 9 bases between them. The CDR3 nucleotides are TGTGCCAGCAGCTTAGCGCTTGGCGGTGAAGCTTTCTTT. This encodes CASSLALGGEAFF.